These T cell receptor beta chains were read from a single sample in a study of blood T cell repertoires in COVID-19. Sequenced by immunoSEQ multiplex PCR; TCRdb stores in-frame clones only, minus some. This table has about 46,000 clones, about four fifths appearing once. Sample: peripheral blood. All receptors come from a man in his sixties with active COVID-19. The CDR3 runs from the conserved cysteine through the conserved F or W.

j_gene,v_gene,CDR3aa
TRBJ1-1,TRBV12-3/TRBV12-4,CASSWAMNTEAFF
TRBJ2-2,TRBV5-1,CASSLSLRELFF
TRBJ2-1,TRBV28,CASSLIFSEQFF
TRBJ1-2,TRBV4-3,CASSQALSREDGYTF
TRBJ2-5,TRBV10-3,CAISDSGQGMRETQYF
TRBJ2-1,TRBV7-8,CASSLGHLAGNEQFF
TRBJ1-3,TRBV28,CASSPPQGSGNTIYF
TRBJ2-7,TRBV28,CASTGPPSYEQYF
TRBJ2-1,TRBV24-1,CATSDHSGTSGRYEQFF
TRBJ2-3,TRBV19,CASSKRTATDTQYF
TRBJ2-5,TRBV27,CASSLLRTSGDGRETQYF
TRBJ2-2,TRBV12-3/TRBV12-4,CASRYQGTGELFF
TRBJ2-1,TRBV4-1,CASSQENLPGTSGKSSYNEQFF
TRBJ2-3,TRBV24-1,CATSEASGRAPDTQYF
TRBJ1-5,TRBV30,CAWSPPGGQPQHF
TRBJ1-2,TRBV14,CASSHTRNYGYTF
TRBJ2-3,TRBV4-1,CASSPYPGTTTDTQYF
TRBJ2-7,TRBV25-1,CASSVSRQGQTNYEQYF
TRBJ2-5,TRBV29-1,CSVVILGGPSETQYF
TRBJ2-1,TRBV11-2,CASSARLPLYNEQFF
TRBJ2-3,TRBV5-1,CASSYGRADTQYF
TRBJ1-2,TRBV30,CAWIPQGRLNYGYTF
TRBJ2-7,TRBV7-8,CASSHALAGVFSYEQYF
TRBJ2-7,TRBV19,CASSPSWGDSSYEQYF
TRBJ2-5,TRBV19,CASSRLAQETQYF
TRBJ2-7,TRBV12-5,CASGSSGTGGKQYF
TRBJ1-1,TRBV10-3,CAISDRTGENTEAFF
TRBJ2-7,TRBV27,CASSHGDSPYEQYF
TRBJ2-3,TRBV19,CASSIAAGLAADTQYF
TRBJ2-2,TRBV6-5,CASSARRDTGELFF
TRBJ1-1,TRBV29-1,CSVKGQGEKAEAFF
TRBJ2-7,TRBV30,CAWSDSTYEQYF
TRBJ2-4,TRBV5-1,CASSNNREAKNIQYF
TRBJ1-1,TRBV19,CASSVGQGDTEAFF
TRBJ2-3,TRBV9,CASSTTSGGAGADTQYF
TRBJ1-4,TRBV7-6,CASSLVDRHNEKLFF
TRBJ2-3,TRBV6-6,CASSRTGLAGGTSTDTQYF
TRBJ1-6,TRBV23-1,CASSQEGSSSSYNSPLHF